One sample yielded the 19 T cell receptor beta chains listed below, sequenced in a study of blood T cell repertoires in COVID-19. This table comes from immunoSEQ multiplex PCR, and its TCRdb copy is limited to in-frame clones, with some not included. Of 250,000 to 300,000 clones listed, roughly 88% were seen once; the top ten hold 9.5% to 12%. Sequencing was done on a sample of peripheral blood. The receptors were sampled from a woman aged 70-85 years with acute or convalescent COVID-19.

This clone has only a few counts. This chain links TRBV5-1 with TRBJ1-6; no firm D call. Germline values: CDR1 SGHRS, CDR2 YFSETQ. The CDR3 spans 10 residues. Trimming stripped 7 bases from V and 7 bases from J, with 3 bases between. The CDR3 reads CASLNSPLHF. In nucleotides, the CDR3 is TGCGCCAGCCTGAATTCACCCCTCCACTTT.

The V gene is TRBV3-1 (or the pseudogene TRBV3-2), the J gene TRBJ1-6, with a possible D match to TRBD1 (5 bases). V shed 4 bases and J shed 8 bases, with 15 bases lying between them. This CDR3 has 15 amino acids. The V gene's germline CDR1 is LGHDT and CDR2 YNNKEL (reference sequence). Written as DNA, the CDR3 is TGTGCCAGCAGCCTAGTTGGGCAGGGCGATTCACCCCTCCACTTT. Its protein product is CASSLVGQGDSPLHF.

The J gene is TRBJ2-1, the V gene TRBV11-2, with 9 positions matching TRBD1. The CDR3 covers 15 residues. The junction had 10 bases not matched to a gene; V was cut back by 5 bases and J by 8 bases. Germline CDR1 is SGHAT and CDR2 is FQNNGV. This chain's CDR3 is CASSRPGQGFHEQFF. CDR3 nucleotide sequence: TGTGCCAGCAGCCGGCCGGGACAGGGATTTCATGAGCAGTTCTTC.

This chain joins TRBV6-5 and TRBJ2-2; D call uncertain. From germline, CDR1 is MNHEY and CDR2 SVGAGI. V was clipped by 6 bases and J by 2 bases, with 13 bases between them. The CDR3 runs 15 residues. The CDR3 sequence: CASSLIHSNTGELFF. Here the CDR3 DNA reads TGTGCCAGCAGCCTTATCCACAGCAACACCGGGGAGCTGTTTTTT.

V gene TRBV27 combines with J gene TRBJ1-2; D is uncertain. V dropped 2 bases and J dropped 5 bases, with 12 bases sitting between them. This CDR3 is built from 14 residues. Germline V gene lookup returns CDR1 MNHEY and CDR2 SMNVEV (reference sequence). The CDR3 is CASSLGRGGYGYTF. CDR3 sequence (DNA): TGTGCCAGCAGTTTAGGTCGGGGAGGGTATGGCTACACCTTC.

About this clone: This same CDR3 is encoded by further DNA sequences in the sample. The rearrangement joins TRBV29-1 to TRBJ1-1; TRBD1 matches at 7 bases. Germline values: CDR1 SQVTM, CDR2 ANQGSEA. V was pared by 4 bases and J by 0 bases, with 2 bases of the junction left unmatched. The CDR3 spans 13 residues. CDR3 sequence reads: CSVGQGVNTEAFF. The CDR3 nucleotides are TGCAGCGTTGGACAGGGTGTGAACACTGAAGCTTTCTTT.

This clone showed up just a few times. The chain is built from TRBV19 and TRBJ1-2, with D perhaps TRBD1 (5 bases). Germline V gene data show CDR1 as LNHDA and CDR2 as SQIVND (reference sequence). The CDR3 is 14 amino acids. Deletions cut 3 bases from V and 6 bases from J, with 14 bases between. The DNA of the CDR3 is TGTGCCAGTAGTATTGGCGGGGGTGCAAATGGCTACACCTTC. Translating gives CASSIGGGANGYTF.

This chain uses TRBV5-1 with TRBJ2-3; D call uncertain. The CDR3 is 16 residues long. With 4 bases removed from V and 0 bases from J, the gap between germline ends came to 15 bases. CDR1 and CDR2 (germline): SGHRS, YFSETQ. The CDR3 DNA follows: TGCGCCAGCAGCCCAGGTGTGAGCACTAGCACAGATACGCAGTATTTT. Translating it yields CASSPGVSTSTDTQYF. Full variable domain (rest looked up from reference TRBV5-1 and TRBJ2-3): KAGVTQTPRYLIKTRGQQVTLSCSPISGHRSVSWYQQTPGQGLQFLFEYFSETQRNKGNFPGRFSGRQFSNSRSEMNVSTLELGDSALYLCASSPGVSTSTDTQYFGPGTRLTVL.

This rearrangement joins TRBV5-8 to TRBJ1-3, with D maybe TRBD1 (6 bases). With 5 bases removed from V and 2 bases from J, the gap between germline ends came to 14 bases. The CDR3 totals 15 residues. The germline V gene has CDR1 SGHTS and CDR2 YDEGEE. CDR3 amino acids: CASSRQGTTGNTIYF. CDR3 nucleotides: TGTGCCAGCAGTCGGCAAGGGACAACTGGAAACACCATATATTTT.

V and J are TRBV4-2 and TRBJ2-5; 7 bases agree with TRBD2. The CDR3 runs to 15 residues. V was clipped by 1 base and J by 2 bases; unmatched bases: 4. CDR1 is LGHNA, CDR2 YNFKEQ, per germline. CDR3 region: CASSQGLAGQETQYF. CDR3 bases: TGTGCCAGCAGCCAAGGACTAGCTGGTCAAGAGACCCAGTACTTC.

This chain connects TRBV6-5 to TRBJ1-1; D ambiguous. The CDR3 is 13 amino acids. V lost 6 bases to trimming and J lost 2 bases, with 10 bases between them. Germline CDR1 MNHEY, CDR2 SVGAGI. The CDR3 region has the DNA TGTGCCAGCAGCTCCCATGGCAACACTGAAGCTTTCTTT. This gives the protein CASSSHGNTEAFF.

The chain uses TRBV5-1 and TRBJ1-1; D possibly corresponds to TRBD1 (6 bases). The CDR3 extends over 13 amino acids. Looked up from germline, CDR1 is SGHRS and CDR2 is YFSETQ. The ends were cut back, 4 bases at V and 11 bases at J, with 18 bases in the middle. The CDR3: CASSPETPRGAFF. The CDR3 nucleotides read TGCGCCAGCAGCCCAGAGACACCTAGGGGGGCTTTCTTT.

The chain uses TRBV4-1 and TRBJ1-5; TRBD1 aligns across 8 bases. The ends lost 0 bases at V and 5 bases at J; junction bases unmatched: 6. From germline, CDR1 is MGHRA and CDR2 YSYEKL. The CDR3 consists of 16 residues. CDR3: CASSQETTDRDQPQHF. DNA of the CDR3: TGCGCCAGCAGCCAAGAGACCACGGACAGGGATCAGCCCCAGCATTTT.

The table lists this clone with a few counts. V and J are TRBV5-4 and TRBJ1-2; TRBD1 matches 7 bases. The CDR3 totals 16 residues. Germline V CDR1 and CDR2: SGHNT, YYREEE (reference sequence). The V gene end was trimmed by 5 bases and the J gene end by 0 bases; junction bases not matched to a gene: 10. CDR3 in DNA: TGTGCCAGCAGTCCTCCGGGACAGCAATCTAACTATGGCTACACCTTC. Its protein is CASSPPGQQSNYGYTF.

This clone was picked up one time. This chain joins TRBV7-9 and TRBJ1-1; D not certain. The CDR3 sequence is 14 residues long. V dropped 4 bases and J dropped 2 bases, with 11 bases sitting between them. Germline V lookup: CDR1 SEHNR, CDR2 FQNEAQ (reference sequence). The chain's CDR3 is CASSSGFPNTEAFF. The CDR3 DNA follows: TGTGCCAGCAGCTCCGGTTTCCCTAACACTGAAGCTTTCTTT.

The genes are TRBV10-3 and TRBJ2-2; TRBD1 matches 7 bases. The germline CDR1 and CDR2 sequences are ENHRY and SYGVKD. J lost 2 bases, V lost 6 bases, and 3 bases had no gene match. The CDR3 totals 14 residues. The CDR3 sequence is CAIRGTANTGELFF. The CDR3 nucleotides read TGTGCCATCAGAGGGACAGCCAACACCGGGGAGCTGTTTTTT.

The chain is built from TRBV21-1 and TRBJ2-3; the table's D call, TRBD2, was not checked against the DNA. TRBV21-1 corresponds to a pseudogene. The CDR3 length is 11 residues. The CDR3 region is CASSGGGVQYF. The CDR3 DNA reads TGTGCCAGCAGTGGCGGTGGAGTGCAGTATTTT.

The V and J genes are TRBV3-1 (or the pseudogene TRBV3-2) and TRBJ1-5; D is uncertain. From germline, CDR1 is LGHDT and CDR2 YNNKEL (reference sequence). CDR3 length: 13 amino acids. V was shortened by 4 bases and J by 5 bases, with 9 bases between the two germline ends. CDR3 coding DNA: TGTGCCAGCAGCCCGGACTCATATCAGCCCCAGCATTTT. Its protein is CASSPDSYQPQHF.

CDR3 protein: CASSPGGGWSQPQHF. The CDR3 coding sequence is TGTGCCAGCAGCCCCGGGGGAGGTTGGAGTCAGCCCCAGCATTTT. This chain connects TRBV9 to TRBJ1-5; D is possibly TRBD1 (5 bases). CDR3 length: 15 residues. The V end lost 4 bases, the J end lost 6 bases, and 17 bases lay between the germline ends. Germline assignment: CDR1 SGDLS and CDR2 YYNGEE.